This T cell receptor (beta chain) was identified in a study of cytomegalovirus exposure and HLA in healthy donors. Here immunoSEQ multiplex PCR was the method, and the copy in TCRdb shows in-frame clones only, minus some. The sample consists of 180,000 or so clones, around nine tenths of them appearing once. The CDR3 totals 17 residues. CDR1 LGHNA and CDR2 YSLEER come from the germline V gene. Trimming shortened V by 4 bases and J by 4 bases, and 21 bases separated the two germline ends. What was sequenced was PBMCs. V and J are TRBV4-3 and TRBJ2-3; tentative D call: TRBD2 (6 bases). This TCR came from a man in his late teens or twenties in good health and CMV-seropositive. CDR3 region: CASSPLEGGLGADTQYF. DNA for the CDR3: TGCGCCAGCAGCCCCCTGGAGGGCGGGCTTGGGGCAGATACGCAGTATTTT.